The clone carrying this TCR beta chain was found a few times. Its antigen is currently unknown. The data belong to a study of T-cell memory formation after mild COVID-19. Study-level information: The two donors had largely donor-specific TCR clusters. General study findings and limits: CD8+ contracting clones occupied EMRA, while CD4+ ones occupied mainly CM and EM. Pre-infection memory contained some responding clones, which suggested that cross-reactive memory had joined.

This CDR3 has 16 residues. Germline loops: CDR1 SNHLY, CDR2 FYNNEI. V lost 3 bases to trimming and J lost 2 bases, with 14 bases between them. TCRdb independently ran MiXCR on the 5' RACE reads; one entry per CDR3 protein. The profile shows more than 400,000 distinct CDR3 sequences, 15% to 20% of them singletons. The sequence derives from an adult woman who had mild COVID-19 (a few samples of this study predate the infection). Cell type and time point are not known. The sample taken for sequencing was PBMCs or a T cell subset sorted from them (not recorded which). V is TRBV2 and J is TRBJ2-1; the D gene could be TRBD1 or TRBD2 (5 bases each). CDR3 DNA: TGTGCCAGCAGTGAGATCCTAGGGGAGACCTACAATGAGCAGTTCTTC. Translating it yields CASSEILGETYNEQFF.